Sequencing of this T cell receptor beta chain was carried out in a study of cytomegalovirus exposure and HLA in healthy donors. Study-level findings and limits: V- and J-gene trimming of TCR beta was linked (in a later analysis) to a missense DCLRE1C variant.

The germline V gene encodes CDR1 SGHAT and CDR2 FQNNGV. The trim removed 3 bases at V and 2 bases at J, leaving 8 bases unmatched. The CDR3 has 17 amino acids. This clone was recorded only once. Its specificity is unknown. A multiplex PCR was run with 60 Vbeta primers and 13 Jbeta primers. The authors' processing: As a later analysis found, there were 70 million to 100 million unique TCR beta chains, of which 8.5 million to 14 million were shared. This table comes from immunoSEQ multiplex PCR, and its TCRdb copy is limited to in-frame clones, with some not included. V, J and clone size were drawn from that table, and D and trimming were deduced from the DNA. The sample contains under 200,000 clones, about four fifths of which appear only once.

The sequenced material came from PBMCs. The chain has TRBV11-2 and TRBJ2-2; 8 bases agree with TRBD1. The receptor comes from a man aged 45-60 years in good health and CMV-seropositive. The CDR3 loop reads CASSFARGRENTGELFF. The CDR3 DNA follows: TGTGCCAGCAGCTTTGCCAGGGGGCGTGAAAACACCGGGGAGCTGTTTTTT.